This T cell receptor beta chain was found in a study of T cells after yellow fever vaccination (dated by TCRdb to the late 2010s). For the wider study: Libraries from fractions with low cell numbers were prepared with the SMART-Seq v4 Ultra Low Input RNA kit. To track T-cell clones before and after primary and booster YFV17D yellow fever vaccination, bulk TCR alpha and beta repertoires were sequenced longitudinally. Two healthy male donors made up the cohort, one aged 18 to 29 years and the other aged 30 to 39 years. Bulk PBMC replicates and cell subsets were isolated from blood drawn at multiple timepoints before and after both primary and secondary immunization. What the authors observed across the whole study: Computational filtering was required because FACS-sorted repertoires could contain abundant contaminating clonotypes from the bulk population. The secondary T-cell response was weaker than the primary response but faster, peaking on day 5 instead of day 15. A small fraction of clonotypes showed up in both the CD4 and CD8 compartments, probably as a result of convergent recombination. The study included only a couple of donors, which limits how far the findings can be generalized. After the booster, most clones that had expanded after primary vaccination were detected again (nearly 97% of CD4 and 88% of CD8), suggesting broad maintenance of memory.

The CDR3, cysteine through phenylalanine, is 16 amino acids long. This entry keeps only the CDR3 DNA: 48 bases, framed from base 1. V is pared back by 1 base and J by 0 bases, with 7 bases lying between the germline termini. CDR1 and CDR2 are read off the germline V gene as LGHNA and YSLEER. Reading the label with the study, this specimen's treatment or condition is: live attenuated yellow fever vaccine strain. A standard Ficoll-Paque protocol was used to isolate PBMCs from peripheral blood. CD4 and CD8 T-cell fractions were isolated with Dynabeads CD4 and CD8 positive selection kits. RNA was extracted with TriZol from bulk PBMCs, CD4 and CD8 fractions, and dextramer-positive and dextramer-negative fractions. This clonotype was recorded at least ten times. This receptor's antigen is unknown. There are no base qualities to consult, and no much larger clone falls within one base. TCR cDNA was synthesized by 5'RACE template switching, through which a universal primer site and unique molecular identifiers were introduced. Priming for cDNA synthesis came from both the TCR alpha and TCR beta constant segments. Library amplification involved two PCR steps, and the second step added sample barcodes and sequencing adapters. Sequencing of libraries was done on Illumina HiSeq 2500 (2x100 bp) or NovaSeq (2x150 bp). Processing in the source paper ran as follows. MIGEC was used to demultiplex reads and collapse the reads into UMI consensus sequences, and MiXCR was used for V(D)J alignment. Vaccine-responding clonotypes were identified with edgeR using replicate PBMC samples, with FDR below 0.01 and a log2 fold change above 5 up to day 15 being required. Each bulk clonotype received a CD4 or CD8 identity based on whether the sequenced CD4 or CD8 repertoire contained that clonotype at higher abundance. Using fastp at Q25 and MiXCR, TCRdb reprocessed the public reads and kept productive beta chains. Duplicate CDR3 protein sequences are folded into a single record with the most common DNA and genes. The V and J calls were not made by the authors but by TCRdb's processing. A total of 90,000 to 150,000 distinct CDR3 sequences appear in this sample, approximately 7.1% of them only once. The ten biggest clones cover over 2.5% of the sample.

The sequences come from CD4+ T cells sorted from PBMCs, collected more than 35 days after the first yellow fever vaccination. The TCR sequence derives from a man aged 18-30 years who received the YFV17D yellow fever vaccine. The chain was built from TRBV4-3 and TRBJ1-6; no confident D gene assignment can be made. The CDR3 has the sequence CASSQALSSYNSPLHF. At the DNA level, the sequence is TGCGCCAGCAGCCAAGCCCTAAGCTCCTATAATTCACCCCTCCACTTT.